A selection of T cell receptor beta chains follows, all from one sample in a study of PD-1 blockade in classical Hodgkin lymphoma. Data came from immunoSEQ multiplex PCR; TCRdb stores just in-frame clones and leaves some out. The data show some 38,000 clones, 75% to 85% seen once. Sequencing used peripheral blood mononuclear cells (PBMCs), obtained at baseline. All receptors come from a human donor with classical Hodgkin lymphoma. CDR3s leave out the opening cysteine and the closing phenylalanine or tryptophan. Fields, in order: V gene, J gene, CDR3 protein.

>TRBV28|TRBJ2-7
ASIGPTRRYEQY
>TRBV11-3|TRBJ2-7
ASSSQDRGYEQY
>TRBV5-4|TRBJ1-4
ASSLGTGGEKLF
>TRBV5-5|TRBJ2-7
ASSGQTYEQY
>TRBV5-1|TRBJ1-4
ASSSRGQPNEKLF
>TRBV9|TRBJ2-1
ASSVGATSTYNEQF
>TRBV6-1|TRBJ2-2
ASSLRAANTGELF
>TRBV9|TRBJ1-1
ASSEGSVSEAF
>TRBV28|TRBJ2-3
ASSDRDSGTDTQY
>TRBV10-3|TRBJ2-1
AIRGVQGEYNEQF
>TRBV6-5|TRBJ2-2
ASRLAGGTGELF
>TRBV19|TRBJ1-5
ASSPGGDRVNQPQH
>TRBV11-2|TRBJ1-1
ASSLSLFGGLEAF
>TRBV15|TRBJ2-7
ATSREGSREQY
>TRBV9|TRBJ1-2
ASSVPDRGYGYT
>TRBV19|TRBJ2-1
ASSILAGGYSEQF